Shown below are 32 T cell receptor beta chains from a single sample sequenced in a study of Ad26.COV2.S vaccination and SARS-CoV-2 variants. Noted treatment: around 19 received Ad26.COV2.S at low or high dose, single or two shots; 5 received placebo; per-sample allocation not given. Collection of the samples took place on day 63 after the first injection of vaccine or placebo. Sequencing was performed with immunoSEQ multiplex PCR; in TCRdb, only in-frame clones are kept and a portion is missing. Here the sample spans hundreds of thousands of clones, around 92% being singletons. Sample: peripheral blood, taken in a trial of Ad26.COV2.S vaccine versus placebo. These receptor sequences come from a person aged 18 to 65 who received the Ad26.COV2.S COVID-19 vaccine or a placebo.

This clone occurred once. V usage is TRBV3-1 (or the pseudogene TRBV3-2) and J usage is TRBJ1-1; D is unresolved. V was cut by 0 bases and J by 2 bases, with 10 bases left in between. The CDR3 runs to 15 residues. In germline, CDR1 is LGHDT, CDR2 YNNKEL (reference sequence). The CDR3 sequence: CASSQEAGYNTEAFF. For the CDR3, the DNA is TGTGCCAGCAGCCAAGAGGCGGGGTACAACACTGAAGCTTTCTTT.

In its sample, this clone was seen once. The gene calls are TRBV10-3 and TRBJ2-7; D unresolved. Germline CDR1 reads ENHRY; CDR2 reads SYGVKD. The CDR3 sequence is 13 residues long. The germline V and J ends were trimmed by 6 bases and 4 bases, with 13 bases remaining between them. The CDR3 DNA follows: TGTGCCATCAGCCCCCTCCTTGGATACGAGCAGTACTTC. Translating it yields CAISPLLGYEQYF.

This chain links TRBV5-4 with TRBJ2-2; 8 bases line up with TRBD1. The junction had 2 bases not matched to a gene; V was cut back by 3 bases and J by 1 base. The CDR3 has 15 residues. The germline gives CDR1 SGHNT, CDR2 YYREEE (reference sequence). In nucleotides, the CDR3 is TGTGCCAGCAGCTCCGGGACAGGGAACACCGGGGAGCTGTTTTTT. It codes for CASSSGTGNTGELFF.

This chain connects TRBV5-5 to TRBJ2-7, with unresolved D. Germline-derived CDR1 and CDR2 are SGHKS and YYEKEE (reference sequence). The length of the CDR3 is 16 residues. V lost 0 bases and J lost 4, with 17 bases in between. CDR3 loop: CASSLVGSSTSYEQYF. The CDR3, as DNA: TGTGCCAGCAGCTTGGTCGGGTCTTCTACCTCTTACGAGCAGTACTTC.

This clone was counted a single time. Written as DNA, the CDR3 is TGTGCCAGCAGGGATCATGGAAACACCATATATTTT. Translated, it gives CASRDHGNTIYF. This sequence joins TRBV14 and TRBJ1-3; D unclear. The ends were cut back, 6 bases at V and 3 bases at J, with 6 bases in the middle. The CDR3 runs to 12 residues. CDR1 and CDR2 (germline): SGHDN, FVKESK.

This chain connects TRBV3-1 (or the pseudogene TRBV3-2) to TRBJ1-2; no clear D gene. Trimming cost V 2 bases and J 7 bases, with 8 bases left between them. CDR3 length: 12 residues. Per germline, CDR1 LGHDT and CDR2 YNNKEL (reference sequence). The CDR3 reads CASSQLSGGYTF. The CDR3 DNA reads TGTGCCAGCAGCCAACTATCTGGTGGCTACACCTTC.

The J gene is TRBJ1-2, the V gene TRBV11-2; TRBD1 matches at 8 bases. Germline V gene data show CDR1 as SGHAT and CDR2 as FQNNGV. This CDR3 region has 15 residues. Trimming cost V 2 bases and J 4 bases; bases outside gene matches: 6. CDR3 in DNA: TGTGCCAGCAGCTTATATAATCAGGGGGCCTATGGCTACACCTTC. Its protein product is CASSLYNQGAYGYTF.

The chain employs TRBV10-3 and TRBJ1-4, with TRBD1 matching over 8 bases. From germline, CDR1 is ENHRY and CDR2 SYGVKD. Losses at the gene ends were 6 bases for V and 3 bases for J; bases not matched to a gene: 3. The CDR3 spans 14 residues. The CDR3 loop is CAISTGGSNEKLFF. CDR3 DNA sequence: TGTGCCATCAGCACAGGGGGTTCTAATGAAAAACTGTTTTTT.

This clone was found many times. The J gene is TRBJ1-1, the V gene TRBV6-1; TRBD1 might be the D (6 bases). V lost 0 bases and J lost 5, with 13 bases in between. The CDR3 totals 15 residues. CDR1 and CDR2 from the germline V gene are MNHNS and SASEGT. The CDR3 DNA reads as TGTGCCAGCAGTGAAGCCCTGGACAGCCTAACTGAAGCTTTCTTT. It codes for CASSEALDSLTEAFF.

The chain uses TRBV5-1 and TRBJ1-1, with 7 bases matching TRBD1. This CDR3 spans 12 amino acids. Germline-derived CDR1 and CDR2 are SGHRS and YFSETQ. V shed 3 bases, J shed 6 bases, and the junction held 2 bases outside the gene matches. The CDR3 loop is CASSSGQAEAFF. The CDR3, as DNA: TGCGCCAGCAGCTCAGGACAGGCTGAAGCTTTCTTT.

V usage is TRBV27 and J usage is TRBJ1-5, with a tentative D call TRBD1 (5 bases). The CDR3 sequence is 14 residues long. Germline CDR1 is MNHEY and CDR2 is SMNVEV (reference sequence). Between the trimmed V and J ends, which lost 8 bases and 0 bases, there was a span of 11 bases. The CDR3 loop reads CASRGGDSNQPQHF. The CDR3 region has the DNA TGTGCCAGCCGAGGAGGGGATAGCAATCAGCCCCAGCATTTT.

This chain joins TRBV5-4 and TRBJ1-4; tentative D call: TRBD1 (6 bases). V lost 2 bases and J lost 2, with 19 bases in between. The CDR3 is 18 amino acids. The germline gives CDR1 SGHNT, CDR2 YYREEE (reference sequence). CDR3 nucleotide sequence: TGTGCCAGCAGCTTCCTGGTAACGGGGGCGCTGACTAATGAAAAACTGTTTTTT. Translation gives CASSFLVTGALTNEKLFF.

About this clone: Other DNA sequences from this sample encode an identical CDR3 as well. The chain recombines TRBV5-1 with TRBJ1-1; D not resolved. Germline assignment: CDR1 SGHRS and CDR2 YFSETQ. The germline V and J ends were trimmed by 2 bases and 1 base, with 6 bases remaining between them. CDR3 length: 13 amino acids. CDR3 in DNA: TGCGCCAGCAGCTTCAGAGAGAACACTGAAGCTTTCTTT. It is translated as CASSFRENTEAFF.

The V call is TRBV10-3, the J call TRBJ1-6; 8 bases line up with TRBD1. V lost 2 bases, J lost 8 bases, and 8 bases stayed unmatched. The CDR3 consists of 16 residues. Germline CDR1 reads ENHRY; CDR2 reads SYGVKD. CDR3 in amino acids: CAISEMDRVMDSPLHF. The CDR3 bases are TGTGCCATCAGTGAGATGGACAGGGTCATGGATTCACCCCTCCACTTT.

This chain connects TRBV25-1 to TRBJ1-1; TRBD1 aligns across 9 bases. The V segment lost 3 bases and the J segment 1 base; nucleotides outside the gene matches: 3. There are 15 residues in the CDR3. Germline V lookup: CDR1 MGHDK, CDR2 SYGVNS. The CDR3, as DNA: TGTGCCAGCAGTGAGGGACAGGGATGGAACACTGAAGCTTTCTTT. Translation: CASSEGQGWNTEAFF.

This chain links TRBV6-6 with TRBJ2-3; tentative D call: TRBD1 (5 bases). The CDR3 extends over 14 amino acids. Germline lookup yields CDR1 MNHNY and CDR2 SVGAGI (reference sequence). Trimming left V 2 bases short and J 2 bases short, with 8 bases between. The CDR3 is CASSYPTDTDTQYF. The CDR3, as DNA: TGTGCCAGCAGTTACCCGACAGACACAGATACGCAGTATTTT.

This clone was counted only a few times. The chain joins TRBV6-2 or TRBV6-3 to TRBJ2-2; the match to TRBD1 covers 7 bases. With V trimmed by 5 bases and J by 1 base, 1 base remained unmatched. CDR1 and CDR2 from the germline V gene are MNHEY and SVGEGT. The CDR3 runs to 14 residues. CDR3 loop: CASSNRGNTGELFF. DNA of the CDR3: TGTGCCAGCAGTAACAGGGGGAACACCGGGGAGCTGTTTTTT.

The CDR3 sequence is CAAATGQDNQPQHF. In DNA form, the CDR3 reads TGTGCCGCGGCTACCGGACAGGACAATCAGCCCCAGCATTTT. The chain combines TRBV10-3 with TRBJ1-5, with 7 bases aligning to TRBD1. Germline CDR1 and CDR2: ENHRY and SYGVKD. The CDR3 contains 14 residues. J lost 3 bases, V lost 11 bases, and 10 bases had no gene match.

The chain recombines TRBV7-9 with TRBJ2-1; possible D gene TRBD2, 6 bases. Per germline, CDR1 SEHNR and CDR2 FQNEAQ (reference sequence). This CDR3 region has 17 residues. Trimming took 1 base from V and 2 from J, leaving 15 bases between them. The CDR3 DNA reads as TGTGCCAGCAGCTTAGGGTCGGGGCTAGCGACCTACAATGAGCAGTTCTTC. As protein: CASSLGSGLATYNEQFF.

The chain links TRBV6-5 to TRBJ2-7, with D perhaps matching TRBD2 (5 bases). Trimming removed 10 bases from V and 5 bases from J, with 15 bases in between. Germline values: CDR1 MNHEY, CDR2 SVGAGI. The length of the CDR3 is 12 residues. CDR3 sequence (DNA): TGTGCCACCTCGGACGGGGAAGACGAGCAGTACTTC. Amino acids: CATSDGEDEQYF.

The chain's CDR3 is CASSYGRQLQFF. In DNA form, the CDR3 reads TGTGCCAGCAGCTATGGGCGGCAGTTGCAGTTCTTC. This chain uses TRBV11-2 with TRBJ2-1, with no clear D. Per germline, CDR1 SGHAT and CDR2 FQNNGV. V lost 4 bases and J lost 12, with 13 bases in between. The CDR3 extends over 12 amino acids. The whole variable domain, remainder taken from reference TRBV11-2 and TRBJ2-1, is EAGVAQSPRYKIIEKRQSVAFWCNPISGHATLYWYQQILGQGPKLLIQFQNNGVVDDSQLPKDRFSAERLKGVDSTLKIQPAKLEDSAVYLCASSYGRQLQFFGPGTRLTVL.

The CDR3 is CAWSVRAFEDTQYF. For the CDR3, the DNA is TGTGCCTGGAGTGTACGGGCTTTTGAAGATACGCAGTATTTT. V gene TRBV30 combines with J gene TRBJ2-3, with no clear D. Germline CDR1 GTSNPN, CDR2 SVGIG (reference sequence). V lost 0 bases, J lost 5 bases, and 12 bases lay in between. The CDR3 extends over 14 amino acids.

This chain connects TRBV6-2 or TRBV6-3 to TRBJ1-5; D unclear. CDR1 MNHEY and CDR2 SVGEGT come from the germline V gene. The CDR3 has 16 amino acids. V lost 0 bases and J 2 bases, leaving 11 bases between the germline ends. The CDR3 region is CASSYSTPNGNQPQHF. The CDR3 nucleotides are TGTGCCAGCAGTTACTCGACTCCGAACGGCAATCAGCCCCAGCATTTT.

This clone has just a few counts. The rearrangement uses TRBV4-2 and TRBJ1-3; the D gene is possibly TRBD1 (6 bases). The CDR3 consists of 17 residues. In germline, CDR1 is LGHNA, CDR2 YNFKEQ. With 4 bases removed from V and 3 bases from J, the gap between germline ends came to 19 bases. CDR3 region: CASSLWGAGKDGNTIYF. For the CDR3, the DNA is TGTGCCAGCAGCCTCTGGGGGGCAGGGAAAGATGGAAACACCATATATTTT.

V usage is TRBV6-2 or TRBV6-3 and J usage is TRBJ2-1; a possible D gene is TRBD1 (5 bases). This CDR3 has 15 residues. Germline lookup yields CDR1 MNHEY and CDR2 SVGEGT. V was cut by 5 bases and J by 5 bases, with 16 bases left in between. The CDR3 sequence is CASSTPFDRNNEQFF. For the CDR3, the DNA is TGTGCCAGCAGTACCCCATTCGACAGAAACAATGAGCAGTTCTTC.

The chain combines TRBV27 with TRBJ2-7; the D gene is possibly TRBD2 (6 bases). V was cut by 9 bases and J by 2 bases, with 11 bases left in between. Germline V lookup: CDR1 MNHEY, CDR2 SMNVEV (reference sequence). The CDR3 has 12 amino acids. CDR3 protein: CASGRGPYEQYF. The DNA for the CDR3 is TGTGCCAGTGGGCGGGGCCCCTACGAGCAGTACTTC.

The rearrangement uses TRBV7-9 and TRBJ2-1, with TRBD2 matching over 8 bases. CDR1 and CDR2 (germline): SEHNR, FQNEAQ (reference sequence). With 0 bases clipped from V and 9 bases from J, the junction kept 10 bases outside the gene matches. The CDR3 consists of 16 residues. CDR3 sequence: CASSLAVSGSLVEQFF. CDR3 bases: TGTGCCAGCAGCTTAGCGGTGAGCGGGAGTTTAGTTGAGCAGTTCTTC.

This clone was seen only once. The chain couples TRBV29-1 to TRBJ2-5; 8 nucleotides line up with TRBD2. Trimming removed 4 bases from V and 5 bases from J; junction bases left unmatched: 6. CDR1 SQVTM and CDR2 ANQGSEA come from the germline V gene. CDR3 length: 13 residues. In DNA form, the CDR3 reads TGCAGCGTTGCGGGGGGGGCGGTGGAGACCCAGTACTTC. It yields the protein CSVAGGAVETQYF.

The V call is TRBV19, the J call TRBJ1-1; D gene uncertain. Germline loops: CDR1 LNHDA, CDR2 SQIVND (reference sequence). The length of the CDR3 is 11 residues. V gave up 5 bases and J gave up 10 bases, with 11 bases separating them. This CDR3 is CASSSGSRAFF. As DNA, the CDR3 is TGTGCCAGTAGTTCCGGCAGCCGAGCTTTCTTT.

The gene calls are TRBV27 and TRBJ2-5; TRBD1 might be the D (6 bases). The CDR3 is 14 amino acids. The germline CDR1 and CDR2 sequences are MNHEY and SMNVEV (reference sequence). Trimming pared 6 bases from V and 6 bases from J, leaving 17 bases between. The CDR3 sequence is CASRVEAGEQTQYF. CDR3 bases: TGTGCCAGCAGGGTCGAGGCAGGGGAACAGACCCAGTACTTC.

This chain joins TRBV10-3 and TRBJ2-3; D is possibly TRBD1 or TRBD2 (6 bases each). Between the trimmed V and J ends, which lost 4 bases and 6 bases, there was a span of 17 bases. CDR1 and CDR2 (germline): ENHRY, SYGVKD. This CDR3 contains 15 residues. The CDR3 coding sequence is TGTGCCATCAGTGTGGAGGGGGGCCTGTCGGATACGCAGTATTTT. It encodes CAISVEGGLSDTQYF.

The CDR3 DNA reads as TGTGCCAGCAGCTTAGGGATTAGCAGCACAGATACGCAGTATTTT. Translation gives CASSLGISSTDTQYF. The rearrangement links TRBV11-2 to TRBJ2-3; no reliable D call. CDR3 size: 15 residues. V lost 1 base, J lost 0 bases, and 8 bases lay in between. The germline V gene has CDR1 SGHAT and CDR2 FQNNGV.